This T cell receptor beta chain was identified in a study of blood T cell repertoires in COVID-19. About the study: Donors in the United States, Italy and Spain gave samples during acute or convalescent COVID-19. From T cells, B-cell-depleted T cells, or PBMCs came the material, which was cDNA or gDNA.

Under the authors' procedure: Amplification from reference gene primers served as the basis for estimated nucleated cell counts. Data came from immunoSEQ multiplex PCR; TCRdb stores just in-frame clones and leaves some out. The V and J calls and the clone size are those of that table, but D and trimming were determined from the DNA. The profile shows about 120,000 clones, around 88% of them singletons. The clonotype comes from a human donor with acute or convalescent COVID-19. The donor label of this sample is uncertain. The material sequenced was peripheral blood.

CDR3 in amino acids: CASSVVEVFTEAFF. The CDR3, as DNA: TGTGCCAGCAGCGTAGTGGAGGTCTTCACTGAAGCTTTCTTT. The rearrangement uses TRBV9 and TRBJ1-1; no definite D call. The CDR3 is 14 residues long. Trimming cost V 0 bases and J 4 bases, with 10 bases left between them. The germline gives CDR1 SGDLS, CDR2 YYNGEE. Drawing the rest from reference TRBV9 and TRBJ1-1, the complete variable domain is DSGVTQTPKHLITATGQRVTLRCSPRSGDLSVYWYQQSLDQGLQFLIQYYNGEERAKGNILERFSAQQFPDLHSELNLSSLELGDSALYFCASSVVEVFTEAFFGQGTRLTVV.